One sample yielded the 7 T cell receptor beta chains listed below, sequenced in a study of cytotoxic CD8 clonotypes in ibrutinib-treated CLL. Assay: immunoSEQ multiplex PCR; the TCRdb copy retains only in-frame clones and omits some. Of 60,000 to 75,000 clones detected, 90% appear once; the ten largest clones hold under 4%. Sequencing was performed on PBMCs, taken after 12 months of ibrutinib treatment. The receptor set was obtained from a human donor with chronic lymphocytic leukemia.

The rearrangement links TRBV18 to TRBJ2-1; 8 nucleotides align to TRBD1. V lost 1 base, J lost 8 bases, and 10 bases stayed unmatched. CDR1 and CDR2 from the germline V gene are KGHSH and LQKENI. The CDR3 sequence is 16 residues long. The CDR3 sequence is CASSPLFSRGPDEQFF. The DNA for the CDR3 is TGTGCCAGCTCACCACTTTTCAGCAGGGGGCCGGATGAGCAGTTCTTC.

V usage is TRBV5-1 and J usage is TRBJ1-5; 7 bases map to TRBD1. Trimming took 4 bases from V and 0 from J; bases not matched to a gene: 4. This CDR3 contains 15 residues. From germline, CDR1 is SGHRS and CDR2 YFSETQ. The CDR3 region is CASSPQGFSNQPQHF. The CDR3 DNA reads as TGCGCCAGCAGCCCACAGGGGTTTAGCAATCAGCCCCAGCATTTT.

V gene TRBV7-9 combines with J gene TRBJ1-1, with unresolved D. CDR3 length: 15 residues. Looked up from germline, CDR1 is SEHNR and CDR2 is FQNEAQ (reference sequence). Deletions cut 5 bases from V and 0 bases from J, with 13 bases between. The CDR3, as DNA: TGTGCCAGCAGCCCATTCGGAGATTTGAACACTGAAGCTTTCTTT. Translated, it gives CASSPFGDLNTEAFF. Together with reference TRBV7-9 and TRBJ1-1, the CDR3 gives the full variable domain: DTGVSQNPRHKITKRGQNVTFRCDPISEHNRLYWYRQTLGQGPEFLTYFQNEAQLEKSRLLSDRFSAERPKGSFSTLEIQRTEQGDSAMYLCASSPFGDLNTEAFFGQGTRLTVV.

For the CDR3, the DNA is TGTGCCAGCAGCTCCCTCTCTGGGGCCAACGTCCTGACTTTC. Encoded protein: CASSSLSGANVLTF. V is TRBV9 and J is TRBJ2-6; D gene ambiguous. Per the germline V gene, CDR1 is SGDLS and CDR2 is YYNGEE. CDR3 size: 14 residues. The V end lost 4 bases, the J end lost 0 bases, and 5 bases lay between the germline ends.

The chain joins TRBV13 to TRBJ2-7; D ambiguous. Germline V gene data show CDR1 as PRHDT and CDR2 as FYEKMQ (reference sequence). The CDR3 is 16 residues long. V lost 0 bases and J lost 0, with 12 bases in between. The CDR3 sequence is CASSLGRTWGSYEQYF. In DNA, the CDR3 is TGTGCCAGCAGCTTAGGCCGTACGTGGGGCTCCTACGAGCAGTACTTC. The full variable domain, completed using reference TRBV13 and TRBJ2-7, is AAGVIQSPRHLIKEKRETATLKCYPIPRHDTVYWYQQGPGQDPQFLISFYEKMQSDKGSIPDRFSAQQFSDYHSELNMSSLELGDSALYFCASSLGRTWGSYEQYFGPGTRLTVT.

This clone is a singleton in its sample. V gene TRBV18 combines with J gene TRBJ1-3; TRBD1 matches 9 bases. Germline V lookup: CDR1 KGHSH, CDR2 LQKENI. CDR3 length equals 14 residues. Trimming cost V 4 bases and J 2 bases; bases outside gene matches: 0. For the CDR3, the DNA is TGTGCCAGCTCACGGGACAGGGCTGGAAACACCATATATTTT. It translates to CASSRDRAGNTIYF. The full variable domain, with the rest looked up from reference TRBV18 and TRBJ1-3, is NAGVMQNPRHLVRRRGQEARLRCSPMKGHSHVYWYRQLPEEGLKFMVYLQKENIIDESGMPKERFSAEFPKEGPSILRIQQVVRGDSAAYFCASSRDRAGNTIYFGEGSWLTVV.

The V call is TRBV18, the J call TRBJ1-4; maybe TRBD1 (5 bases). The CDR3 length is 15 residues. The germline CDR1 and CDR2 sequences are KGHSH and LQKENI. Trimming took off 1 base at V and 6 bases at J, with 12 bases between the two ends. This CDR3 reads CASSPLGGVDEKLFF. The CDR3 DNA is TGTGCCAGCTCACCACTCGGGGGAGTTGATGAAAAACTGTTTTTT.